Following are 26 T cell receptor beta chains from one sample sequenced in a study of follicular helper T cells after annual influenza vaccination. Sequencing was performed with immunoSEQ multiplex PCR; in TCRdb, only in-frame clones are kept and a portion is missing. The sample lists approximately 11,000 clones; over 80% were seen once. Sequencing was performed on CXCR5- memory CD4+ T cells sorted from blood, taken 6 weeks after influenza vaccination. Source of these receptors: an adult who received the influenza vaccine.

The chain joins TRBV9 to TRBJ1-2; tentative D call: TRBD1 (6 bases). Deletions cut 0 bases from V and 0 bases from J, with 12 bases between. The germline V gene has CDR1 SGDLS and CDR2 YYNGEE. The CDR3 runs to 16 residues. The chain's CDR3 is CASSVGRTVSNYGYTF. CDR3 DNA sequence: TGTGCCAGCAGCGTAGGCCGGACAGTTTCTAACTATGGCTACACCTTC.

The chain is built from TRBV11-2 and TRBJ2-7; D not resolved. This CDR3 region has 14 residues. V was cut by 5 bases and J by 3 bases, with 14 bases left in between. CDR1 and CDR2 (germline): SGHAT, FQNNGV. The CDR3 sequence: CASSPPGTHYEQYF. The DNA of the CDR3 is TGTGCCAGCAGCCCCCCCGGCACTCACTACGAGCAGTACTTC.

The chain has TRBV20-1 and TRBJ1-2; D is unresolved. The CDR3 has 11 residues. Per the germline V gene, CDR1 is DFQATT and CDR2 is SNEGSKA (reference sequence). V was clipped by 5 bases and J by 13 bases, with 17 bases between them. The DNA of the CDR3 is TGCAGTGCTTCCCCCGGGGTTGTCTGCACCTTC. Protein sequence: CSASPGVVCTF.

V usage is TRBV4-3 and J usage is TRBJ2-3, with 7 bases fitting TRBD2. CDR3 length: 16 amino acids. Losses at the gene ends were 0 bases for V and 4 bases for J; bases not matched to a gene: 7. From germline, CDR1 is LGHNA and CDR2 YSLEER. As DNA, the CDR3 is TGCGCCAGCAGCCAAGAGAGGACTAGTATCGCAGATACGCAGTATTTT. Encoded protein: CASSQERTSIADTQYF.

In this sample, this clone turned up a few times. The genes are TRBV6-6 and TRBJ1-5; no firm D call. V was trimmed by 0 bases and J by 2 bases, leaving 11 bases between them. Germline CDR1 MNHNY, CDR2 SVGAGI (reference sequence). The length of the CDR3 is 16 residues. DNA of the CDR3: TGTGCCAGCAGTTACTCCACGGGTGGGGGCAATCAGCCCCAGCATTTT. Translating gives CASSYSTGGGNQPQHF.

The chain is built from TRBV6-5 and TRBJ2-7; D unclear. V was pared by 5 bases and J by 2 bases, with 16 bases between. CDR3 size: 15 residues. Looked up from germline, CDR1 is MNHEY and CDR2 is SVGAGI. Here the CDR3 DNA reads TGTGCCAGCAGTCAACCGGGTCACCCAGCCTACGAGCAGTACTTC. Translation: CASSQPGHPAYEQYF.

CDR3 region: CASSQDRSYNEQFF. In nucleotides, the CDR3 is TGTGCCAGCAGCCAAGATCGATCCTACAATGAGCAGTTCTTC. This chain links TRBV4-2 with TRBJ2-1; no clear D gene. CDR3 length: 14 residues. CDR1 LGHNA and CDR2 YNFKEQ come from the germline V gene. The V gene lost 0 bases and the J gene lost 1 base, with 4 bases spanning the gap.

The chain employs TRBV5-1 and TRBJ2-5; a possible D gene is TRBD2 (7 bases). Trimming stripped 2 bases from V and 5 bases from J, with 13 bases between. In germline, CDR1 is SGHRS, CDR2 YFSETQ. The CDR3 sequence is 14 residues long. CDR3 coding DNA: TGCGCCAGCAGCTTTACACAGGGAGGGGAGACCCAGTACTTC. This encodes CASSFTQGGETQYF.

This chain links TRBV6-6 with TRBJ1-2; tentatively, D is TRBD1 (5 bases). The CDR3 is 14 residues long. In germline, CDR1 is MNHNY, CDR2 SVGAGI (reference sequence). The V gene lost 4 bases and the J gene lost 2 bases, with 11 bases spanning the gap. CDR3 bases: TGTGCCAGCAGTTCCCTGACAGCGAACTATGGCTACACCTTC. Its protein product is CASSSLTANYGYTF.

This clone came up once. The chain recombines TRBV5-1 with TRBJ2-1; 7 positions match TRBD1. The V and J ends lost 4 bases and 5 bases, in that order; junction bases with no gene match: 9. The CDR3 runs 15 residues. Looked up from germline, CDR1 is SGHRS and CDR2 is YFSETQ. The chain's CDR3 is CASSPSWTGNNEQFF. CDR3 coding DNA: TGCGCCAGCAGCCCATCCTGGACAGGAAACAATGAGCAGTTCTTC. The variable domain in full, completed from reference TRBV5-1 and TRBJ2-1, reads KAGVTQTPRYLIKTRGQQVTLSCSPISGHRSVSWYQQTPGQGLQFLFEYFSETQRNKGNFPGRFSGRQFSNSRSEMNVSTLELGDSALYLCASSPSWTGNNEQFFGPGTRLTVL.

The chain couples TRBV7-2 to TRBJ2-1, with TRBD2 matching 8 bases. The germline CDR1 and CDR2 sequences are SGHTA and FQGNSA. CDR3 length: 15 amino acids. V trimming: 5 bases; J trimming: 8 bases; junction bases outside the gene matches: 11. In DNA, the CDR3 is TGTGCCAGCAGCCTATCTTCCGCGGGGGGTGATGAGCAGTTCTTC. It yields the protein CASSLSSAGGDEQFF.

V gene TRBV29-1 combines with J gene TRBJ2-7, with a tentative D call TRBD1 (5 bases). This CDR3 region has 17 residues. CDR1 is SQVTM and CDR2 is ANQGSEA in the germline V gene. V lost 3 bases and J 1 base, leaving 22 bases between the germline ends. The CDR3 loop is CSVDQPPTVRKSYEQYF. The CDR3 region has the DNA TGCAGCGTTGACCAGCCCCCGACAGTCCGAAAATCCTACGAGCAGTACTTC.

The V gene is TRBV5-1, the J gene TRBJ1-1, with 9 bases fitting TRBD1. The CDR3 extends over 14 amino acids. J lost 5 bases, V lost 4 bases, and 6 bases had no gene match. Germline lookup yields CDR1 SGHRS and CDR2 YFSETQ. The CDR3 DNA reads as TGCGCCAGCAGCGGGTCGACAGGGGGAACTGAAGCTTTCTTT. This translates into CASSGSTGGTEAFF.

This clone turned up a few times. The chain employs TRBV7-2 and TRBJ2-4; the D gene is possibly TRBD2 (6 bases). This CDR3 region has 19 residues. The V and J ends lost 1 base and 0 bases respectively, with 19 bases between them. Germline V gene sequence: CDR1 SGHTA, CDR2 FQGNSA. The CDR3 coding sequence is TGTGCCAGCAGCTTAGAGGGGACTTCAAACCTACTAGCCAAAAACATTCAGTACTTC. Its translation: CASSLEGTSNLLAKNIQYF.

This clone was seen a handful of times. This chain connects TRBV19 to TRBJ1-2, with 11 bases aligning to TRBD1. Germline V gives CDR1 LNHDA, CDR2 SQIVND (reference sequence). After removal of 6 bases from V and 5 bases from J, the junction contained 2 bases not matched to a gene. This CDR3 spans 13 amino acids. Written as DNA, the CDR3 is TGTGCCAGTAGGGACAGGGGGCTGTATGGCTACACCTTC. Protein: CASRDRGLYGYTF.

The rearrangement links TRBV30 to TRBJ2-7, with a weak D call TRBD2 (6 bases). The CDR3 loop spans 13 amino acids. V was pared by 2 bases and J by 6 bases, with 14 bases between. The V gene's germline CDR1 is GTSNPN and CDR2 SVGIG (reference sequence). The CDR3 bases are TGTGCCTGGAGTAACTCGGGAGTAGGCGAGCAGTACTTC. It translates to CAWSNSGVGEQYF.

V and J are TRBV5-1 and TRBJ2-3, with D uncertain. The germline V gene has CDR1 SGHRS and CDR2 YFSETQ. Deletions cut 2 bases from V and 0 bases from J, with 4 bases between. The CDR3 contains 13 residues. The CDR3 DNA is TGCGCCAGCAGCTTAGAGAGCACAGATACGCAGTATTTT. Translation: CASSLESTDTQYF. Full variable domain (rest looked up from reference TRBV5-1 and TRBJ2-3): KAGVTQTPRYLIKTRGQQVTLSCSPISGHRSVSWYQQTPGQGLQFLFEYFSETQRNKGNFPGRFSGRQFSNSRSEMNVSTLELGDSALYLCASSLESTDTQYFGPGTRLTVL.

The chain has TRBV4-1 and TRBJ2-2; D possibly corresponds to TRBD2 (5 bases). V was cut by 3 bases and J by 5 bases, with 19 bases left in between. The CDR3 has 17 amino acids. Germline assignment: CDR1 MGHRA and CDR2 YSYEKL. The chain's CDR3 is CASSHPNGNRRTGELFF. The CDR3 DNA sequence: TGCGCCAGCAGCCACCCGAACGGGAACCGAAGGACCGGGGAGCTGTTTTTT.

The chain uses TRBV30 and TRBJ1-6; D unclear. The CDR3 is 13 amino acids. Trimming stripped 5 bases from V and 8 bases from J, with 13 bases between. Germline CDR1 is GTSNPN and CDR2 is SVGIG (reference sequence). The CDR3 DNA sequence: TGTGCCTGGTCTCCCCGAACGGATTCACCCCTCCACTTT. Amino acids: CAWSPRTDSPLHF.

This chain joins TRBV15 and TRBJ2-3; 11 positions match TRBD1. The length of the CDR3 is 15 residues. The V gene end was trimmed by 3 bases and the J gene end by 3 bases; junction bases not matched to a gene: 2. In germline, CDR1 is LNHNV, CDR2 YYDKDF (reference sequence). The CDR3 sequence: CATSSGDRGTDTQYF. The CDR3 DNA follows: TGTGCCACCAGCAGTGGGGACAGGGGGACAGATACGCAGTATTTT.

CDR3 region: CSVPLTGNTGELFF. Here the CDR3 DNA reads TGCAGCGTTCCTCTCACAGGGAACACCGGGGAGCTGTTTTTT. The genes are TRBV29-1 and TRBJ2-2; a possible D gene is TRBD1 (5 bases). This CDR3 is 14 amino acids long. The germline V and J ends were trimmed by 5 bases and 1 base, with 11 bases remaining between them. In germline, CDR1 is SQVTM, CDR2 ANQGSEA.

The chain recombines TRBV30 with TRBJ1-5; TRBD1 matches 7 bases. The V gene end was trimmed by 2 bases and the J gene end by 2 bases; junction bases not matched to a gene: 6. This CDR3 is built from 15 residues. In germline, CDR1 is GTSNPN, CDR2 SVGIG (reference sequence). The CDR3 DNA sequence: TGTGCCTGGAGTTGGTGGGGACAGCGCAATCAGCCCCAGCATTTT. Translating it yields CAWSWWGQRNQPQHF.

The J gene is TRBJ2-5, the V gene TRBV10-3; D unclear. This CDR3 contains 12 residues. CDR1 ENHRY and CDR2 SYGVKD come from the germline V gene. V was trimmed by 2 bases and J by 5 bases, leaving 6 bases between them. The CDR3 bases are TGTGCCATCAGTGAGCCAGGCGAGACCCAGTACTTC. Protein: CAISEPGETQYF.

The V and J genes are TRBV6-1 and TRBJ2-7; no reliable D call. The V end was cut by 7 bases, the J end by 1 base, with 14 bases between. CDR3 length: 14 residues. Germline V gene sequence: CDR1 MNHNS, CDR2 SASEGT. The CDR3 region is CASKFLDGSYEQYF. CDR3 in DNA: TGTGCCAGCAAATTCCTCGACGGATCCTACGAGCAGTACTTC.

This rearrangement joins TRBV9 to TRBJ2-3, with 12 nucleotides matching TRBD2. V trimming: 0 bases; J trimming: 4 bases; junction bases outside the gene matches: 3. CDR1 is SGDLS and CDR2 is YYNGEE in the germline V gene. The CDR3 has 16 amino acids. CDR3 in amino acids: CASSVAASGGADTQYF. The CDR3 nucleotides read TGTGCCAGCAGCGTAGCGGCTAGCGGGGGGGCAGATACGCAGTATTTT.

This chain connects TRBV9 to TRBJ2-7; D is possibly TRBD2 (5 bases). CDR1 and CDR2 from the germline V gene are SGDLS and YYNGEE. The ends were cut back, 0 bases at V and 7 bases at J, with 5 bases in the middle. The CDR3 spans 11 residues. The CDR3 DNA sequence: TGTGCCAGCAGCGTAGCGGGGGAGCAGTACTTC. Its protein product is CASSVAGEQYF. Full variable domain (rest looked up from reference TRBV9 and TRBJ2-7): DSGVTQTPKHLITATGQRVTLRCSPRSGDLSVYWYQQSLDQGLQFLIQYYNGEERAKGNILERFSAQQFPDLHSELNLSSLELGDSALYFCASSVAGEQYFGPGTRLTVT.